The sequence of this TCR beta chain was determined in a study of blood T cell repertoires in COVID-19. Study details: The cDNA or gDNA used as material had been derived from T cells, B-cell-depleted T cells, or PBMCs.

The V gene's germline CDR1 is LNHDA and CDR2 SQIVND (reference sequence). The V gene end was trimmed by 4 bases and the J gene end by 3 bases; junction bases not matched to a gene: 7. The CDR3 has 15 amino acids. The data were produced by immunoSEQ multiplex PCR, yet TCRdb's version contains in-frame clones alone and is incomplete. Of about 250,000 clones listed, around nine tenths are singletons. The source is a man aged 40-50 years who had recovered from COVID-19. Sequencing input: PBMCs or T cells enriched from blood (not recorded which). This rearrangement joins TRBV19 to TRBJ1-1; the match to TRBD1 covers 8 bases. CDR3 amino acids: CASSTGGAKDTEAFF. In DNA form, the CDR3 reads TGTGCCAGTAGTACAGGGGGCGCAAAGGACACTGAAGCTTTCTTT. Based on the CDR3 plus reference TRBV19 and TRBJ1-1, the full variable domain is DGGITQSPKYLFRKEGQNVTLSCEQNLNHDAMYWYRQDPGQGLRLIYYSQIVNDFQKGDIAEGYSVSREKKESFPLTVTSAQKNPTAFYLCASSTGGAKDTEAFFGQGTRLTVV.